These T cell receptor beta chains were read from a single sample in a study of identical twins. TCRdb processed the 5' RACE reads anew with MiXCR; each CDR3 protein has one entry. The sample lists 690,000 or so distinct CDR3 sequences; over 8.5% were seen once. The data also belong to a second study, concerning yellow fever vaccine responses in identical twins.

The material sequenced was PBMCs. The receptors were sampled from a woman younger than 35 in good health. Both conserved end residues are part of each CDR3. D genes are given only for firm matches. Clone size, where shown, is once, few, many, or a class for clones that have expanded.

>few|NA|TRBV5-1|TRBJ2-7
CASSLLGGGSSYEQYF
TGCGCCAGCAGCTTGTTGGGAGGGGGCTCTTCCTACGAGCAGTACTTC
>NA|TRBD2|TRBV11-2|TRBJ2-1
CASSLGAGGPGNEQFF
TGTGCCAGCAGCTTAGGAGCGGGAGGGCCGGGCAATGAGCAGTTCTTC
>NA|NA|TRBV7-6|TRBJ1-4
CASSLGGRGREKLFF
TGTGCCAGCAGCTTAGGCGGCAGGGGTAGGGAAAAACTGTTTTTT
>few|TRBD1|TRBV7-9|TRBJ2-1
CASSHLQGAFYNEQFF
TGTGCCAGCAGCCATCTACAGGGGGCATTTTACAATGAGCAGTTCTTC
>many|NA|TRBV24-1|TRBJ2-2
CATSDFPAPPATGELFF
TGTGCCACCAGTGATTTCCCTGCCCCGCCGGCCACCGGGGAGCTGTTTTTT
>few|NA|TRBV7-8|TRBJ2-1
CASSYDSSPFNEQFF
TGTGCCAGCAGCTACGACTCCAGTCCCTTCAATGAGCAGTTCTTC
>many|TRBD1|TRBV15|TRBJ2-3
CATSGWTGRGAPDTQYF
TGTGCCACCAGCGGATGGACAGGGCGAGGGGCACCAGATACGCAGTATTTT
>few|NA|TRBV4-2|TRBJ2-1
CASSGRQNNEQFF
TGTGCCAGCAGCGGGCGACAGAACAATGAGCAGTTCTTC
>few|NA|TRBV2|TRBJ2-2
CASSEAEQLANTGELFF
TGTGCCAGCAGTGAAGCGGAGCAGCTGGCGAACACCGGGGAGCTGTTTTTT
>many|TRBD2|TRBV28|TRBJ2-3
CASSYPGLAGVYGRTGTDTQYF
TGTGCCAGCAGTTATCCGGGACTAGCGGGAGTGTACGGAAGAACCGGCACAGATACGCAGTATTTT
>NA|NA|TRBV29-1|TRBJ2-1
CSVVAYNEQFF
TGCAGCGTTGTTGCTTACAATGAGCAGTTCTTC
>NA|TRBD2|TRBV5-6|TRBJ2-7
CASSSGKRGSSYEQYF
TGTGCCAGCAGCTCCGGGAAGCGGGGGAGCTCCTACGAGCAGTACTTC
>many|NA|TRBV7-9|TRBJ1-2
CASSLDISGYTF
TGTGCCAGCAGCTTAGACATTTCTGGCTACACCTTC
>many|TRBD1|TRBV29-1|TRBJ2-2
CSVPGQGGTGELFF
TGCAGCGTACCAGGACAGGGAGGTACCGGGGAGCTGTTTTTT
>NA|NA|TRBV5-1|TRBJ2-3
CASSLRTFGGERSDTQYF
TGCGCCAGCAGCTTGCGCACTTTTGGGGGCGAGCGGTCAGATACGCAGTATTTT
>NA|TRBD1|TRBV5-1|TRBJ2-7
CASSRTGGIFEQYF
TGCGCCAGCAGCAGGACAGGGGGTATCTTCGAGCAGTACTTC
>many|NA|TRBV12-3/TRBV12-4|TRBJ1-1
CASSFKRRNTEAFF
TGTGCCAGCAGTTTTAAACGGCGGAACACTGAAGCTTTCTTT
>few|NA|TRBV10-3|TRBJ2-7
CAIRMGDGYSYEQYF
TGTGCCATCAGGATGGGGGACGGGTACTCCTACGAGCAGTACTTC
>few|TRBD1|TRBV27|TRBJ2-7
CASSLWGQGAPDYEQYF
TGTGCCAGCAGTCTCTGGGGACAGGGGGCGCCGGACTACGAGCAGTACTTC
>NA|NA|TRBV18|TRBJ2-3
CASSLTGQVYPDTQYF
TGTGCCAGCTCACTCACCGGACAAGTTTATCCAGATACGCAGTATTTT
>many|TRBD1|TRBV4-3|TRBJ1-2
CASSQDLGGQGLNGYTF
TGCGCCAGCAGCCAAGATTTGGGTGGACAGGGATTAAATGGCTACACCTTC
>many|NA|TRBV7-9|TRBJ2-3
CASSLPGTDTQYF
TGTGCCAGCAGCTTACCGGGGACAGATACGCAGTATTTT
>many|NA|TRBV4-3|TRBJ2-1
CASSRLVSGDSYNEQFF
TGCGCCAGCAGCCGCCTGGTCTCAGGGGACTCCTACAATGAGCAGTTCTTC
>NA|NA|TRBV6-2/TRBV6-3|TRBJ2-3
CASKLDGDTQYF
TGTGCCAGCAAACTAGACGGGGATACGCAGTATTTT
>NA|NA|TRBV12-3/TRBV12-4|TRBJ1-2
CASSVDTVYGYTF
TGTGCCAGCAGTGTAGACACCGTCTATGGCTACACCTTC
>few|TRBD2|TRBV7-9|TRBJ2-1
CASSPSSGGLLEQFF
TGTGCCAGCAGCCCCTCTAGCGGGGGGCTCCTTGAGCAGTTCTTC
>many|NA|TRBV24-1|TRBJ2-1
CATSEPNWGNEQFF
TGTGCCACCAGTGAGCCAAACTGGGGCAATGAGCAGTTCTTC